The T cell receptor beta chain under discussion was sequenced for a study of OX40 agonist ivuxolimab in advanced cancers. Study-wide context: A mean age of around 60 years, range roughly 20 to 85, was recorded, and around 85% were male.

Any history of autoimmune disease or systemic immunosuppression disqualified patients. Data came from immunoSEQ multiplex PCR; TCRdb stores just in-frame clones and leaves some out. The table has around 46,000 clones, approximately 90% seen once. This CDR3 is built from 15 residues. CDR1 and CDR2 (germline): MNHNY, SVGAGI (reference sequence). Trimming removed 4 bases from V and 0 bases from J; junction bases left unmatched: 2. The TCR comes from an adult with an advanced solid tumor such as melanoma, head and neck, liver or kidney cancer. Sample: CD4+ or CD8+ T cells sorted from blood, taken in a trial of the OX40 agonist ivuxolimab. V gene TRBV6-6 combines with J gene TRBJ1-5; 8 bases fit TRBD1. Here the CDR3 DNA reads TGTGCCAGCAGTTGGGACAGGAATAGCAATCAGCCCCAGCATTTT. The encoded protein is CASSWDRNSNQPQHF.